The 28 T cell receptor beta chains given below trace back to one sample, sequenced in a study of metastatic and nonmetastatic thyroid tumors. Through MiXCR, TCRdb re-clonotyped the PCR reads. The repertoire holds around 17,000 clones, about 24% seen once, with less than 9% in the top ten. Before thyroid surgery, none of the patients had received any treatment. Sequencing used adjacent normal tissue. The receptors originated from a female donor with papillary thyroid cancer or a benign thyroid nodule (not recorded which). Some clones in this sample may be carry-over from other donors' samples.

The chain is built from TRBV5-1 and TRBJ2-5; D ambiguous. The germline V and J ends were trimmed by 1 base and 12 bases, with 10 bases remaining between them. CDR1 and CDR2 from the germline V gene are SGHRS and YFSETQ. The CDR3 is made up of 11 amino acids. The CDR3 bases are TGCGCCAGCAGCTTGAGCGAGACAAAGTACTTC. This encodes CASSLSETKYF.

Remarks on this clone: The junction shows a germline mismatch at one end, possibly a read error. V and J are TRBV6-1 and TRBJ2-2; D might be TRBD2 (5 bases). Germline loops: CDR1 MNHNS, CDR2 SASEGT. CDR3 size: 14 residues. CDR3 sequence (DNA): TGTGCCAGCAGGGTGGACGGGTGCACCGGGGAGCTGCTTTTT. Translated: CASRVDGCTGELLF.

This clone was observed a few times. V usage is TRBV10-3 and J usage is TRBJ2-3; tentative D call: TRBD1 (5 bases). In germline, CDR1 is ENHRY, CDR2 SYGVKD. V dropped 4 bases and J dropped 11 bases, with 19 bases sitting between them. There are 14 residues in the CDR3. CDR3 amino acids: CAISVMLATGMQYF. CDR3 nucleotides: TGTGCCATCAGTGTTATGCTGGCCACAGGTATGCAGTATTTT.

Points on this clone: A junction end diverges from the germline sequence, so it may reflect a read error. The CDR3 bases are TGTGCCAGCAGACCAGGGCGAGACTATGAAAAACTGCTTTTT. Translation gives CASRPGRDYEKLLF. The chain carries TRBV2 and TRBJ1-4; D may be TRBD1 (5 bases). The CDR3 extends over 14 amino acids. CDR1 and CDR2 (germline): SNHLY, FYNNEI.

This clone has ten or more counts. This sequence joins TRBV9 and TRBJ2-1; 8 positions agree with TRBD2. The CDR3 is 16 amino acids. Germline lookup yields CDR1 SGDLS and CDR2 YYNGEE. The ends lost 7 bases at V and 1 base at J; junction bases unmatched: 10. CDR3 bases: TGTGCCAGCGAACGCGGAGCGGGAGTATCCTACAATGAGCAGTTCTTC. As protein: CASERGAGVSYNEQFF.

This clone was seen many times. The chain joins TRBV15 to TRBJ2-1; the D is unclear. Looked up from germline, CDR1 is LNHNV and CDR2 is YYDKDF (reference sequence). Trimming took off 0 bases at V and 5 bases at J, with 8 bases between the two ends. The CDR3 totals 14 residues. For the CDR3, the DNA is TGTGCCACCAGCAGAGATACTAAAGACAATGAGCAGTTCTTC. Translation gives CATSRDTKDNEQFF.

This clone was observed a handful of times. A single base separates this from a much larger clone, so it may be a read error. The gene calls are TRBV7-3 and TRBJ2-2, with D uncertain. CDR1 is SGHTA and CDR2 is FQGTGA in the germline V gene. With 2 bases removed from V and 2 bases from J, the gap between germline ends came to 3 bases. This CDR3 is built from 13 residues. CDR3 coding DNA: TGTGCCAGCAGCTTATTTAACACCGGGGAGCTGTTTTTT. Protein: CASSLFNTGELFF.

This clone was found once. CDR3 DNA: TGCGCCAGCAGCTTGGGGTGGCGCACAGATACGCAGTATTTT. Its translation: CASSLGWRTDTQYF. This sequence joins TRBV5-1 and TRBJ2-3; D unclear. Germline loops: CDR1 SGHRS, CDR2 YFSETQ. Trimming stripped 0 bases from V and 1 base from J, with 6 bases between. The CDR3 length is 14 residues.

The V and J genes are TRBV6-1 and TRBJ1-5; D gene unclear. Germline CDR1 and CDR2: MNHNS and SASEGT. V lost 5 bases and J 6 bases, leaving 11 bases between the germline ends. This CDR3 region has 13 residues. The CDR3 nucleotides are TGTGCCAGCAGTTCCGGTGAGGGTCAGCCCCAGCATTTT. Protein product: CASSSGEGQPQHF.

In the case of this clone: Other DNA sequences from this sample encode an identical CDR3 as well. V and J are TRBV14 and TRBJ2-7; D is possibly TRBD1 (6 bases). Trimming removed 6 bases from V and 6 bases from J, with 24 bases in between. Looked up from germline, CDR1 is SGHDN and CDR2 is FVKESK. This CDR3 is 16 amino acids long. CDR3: CASSHALQGSTCEQYF. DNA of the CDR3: TGTGCCAGCAGTCACGCCCTTCAGGGGTCAACCTGCGAGCAGTACTTC.

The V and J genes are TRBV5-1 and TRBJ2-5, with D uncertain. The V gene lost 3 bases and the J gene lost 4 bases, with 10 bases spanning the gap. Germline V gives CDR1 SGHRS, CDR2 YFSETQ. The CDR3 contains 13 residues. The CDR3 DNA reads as TGCGCCAGCAGCTGGGTTGGTTCAGAGACCCAGTACTTC. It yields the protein CASSWVGSETQYF.

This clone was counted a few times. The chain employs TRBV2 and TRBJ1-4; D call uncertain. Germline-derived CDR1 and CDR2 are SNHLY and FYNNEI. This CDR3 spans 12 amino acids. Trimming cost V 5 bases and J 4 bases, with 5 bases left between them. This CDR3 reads CASSSHNEKLFF. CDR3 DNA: TGTGCCAGCAGTTCCCATAATGAAAAACTGTTTTTT.

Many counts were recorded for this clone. In DNA, the CDR3 is TGCGCCAGCAGCCCGACCGGGACTAGCGGGAGATACGGCGAGTTCTTC. Translating gives CASSPTGTSGRYGEFF. The V gene is TRBV5-1, the J gene TRBJ2-1, with 14 bases fitting TRBD2. The CDR3 consists of 16 residues. From germline, CDR1 is SGHRS and CDR2 YFSETQ. Unmatched junction bases numbered 14, after V lost 4 bases and J lost 14 bases.

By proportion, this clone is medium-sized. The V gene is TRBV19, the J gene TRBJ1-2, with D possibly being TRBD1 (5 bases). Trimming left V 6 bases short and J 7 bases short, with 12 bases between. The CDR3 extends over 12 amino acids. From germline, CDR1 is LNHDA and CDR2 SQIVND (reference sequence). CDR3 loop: CASRRGESGYTF. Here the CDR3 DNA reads TGTGCCAGTAGGAGGGGCGAGAGTGGCTACACCTTC.

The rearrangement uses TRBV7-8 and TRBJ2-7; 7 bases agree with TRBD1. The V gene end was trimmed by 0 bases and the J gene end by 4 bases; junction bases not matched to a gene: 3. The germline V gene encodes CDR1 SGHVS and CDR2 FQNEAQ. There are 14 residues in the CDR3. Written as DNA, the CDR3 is TGTGCCAGCAGCTTAGCCGCGACAGGGTACGAGCAGTACTTC. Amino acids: CASSLAATGYEQYF. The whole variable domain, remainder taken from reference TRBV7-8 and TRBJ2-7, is GAGVSQSPRYKVAKRGQDVALRCDPISGHVSLFWYQQALGQGPEFLTYFQNEAQLDKSGLPSDRFFAERPEGSVSTLKIQRTQQEDSAVYLCASSLAATGYEQYFGPGTRLTVT.

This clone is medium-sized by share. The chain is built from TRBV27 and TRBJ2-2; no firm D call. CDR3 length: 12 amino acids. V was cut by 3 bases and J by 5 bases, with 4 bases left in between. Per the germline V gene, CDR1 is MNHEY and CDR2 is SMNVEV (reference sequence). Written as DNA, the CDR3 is TGTGCCAGCAGTTTCCGAACCGGGGAGCTGTTTTTT. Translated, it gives CASSFRTGELFF.

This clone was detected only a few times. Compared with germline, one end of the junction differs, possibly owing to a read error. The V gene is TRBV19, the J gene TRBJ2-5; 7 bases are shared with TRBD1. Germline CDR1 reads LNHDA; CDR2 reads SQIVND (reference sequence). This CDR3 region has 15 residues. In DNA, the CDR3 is TGTGCCAGTAGTAGAGGGGGCGTCCACGGGGAGACCAAGTACTTC. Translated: CASSRGGVHGETKYF. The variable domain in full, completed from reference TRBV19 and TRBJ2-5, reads DGGITQSPKYLFRKEGQNVTLSCEQNLNHDAMYWYRQDPGQGLRLIYYSQIVNDFQKGDIAEGYSVSREKKESFPLTVTSAQKNPTAFYLCASSRGGVHGETKYFGPGTRLLVL.

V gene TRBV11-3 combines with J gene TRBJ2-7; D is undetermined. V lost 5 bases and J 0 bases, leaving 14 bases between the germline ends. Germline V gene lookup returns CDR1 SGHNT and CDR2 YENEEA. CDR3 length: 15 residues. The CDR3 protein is CASSHGVADSYEQYF. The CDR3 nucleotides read TGTGCCAGCAGCCATGGCGTGGCGGACTCCTACGAGCAGTACTTC.

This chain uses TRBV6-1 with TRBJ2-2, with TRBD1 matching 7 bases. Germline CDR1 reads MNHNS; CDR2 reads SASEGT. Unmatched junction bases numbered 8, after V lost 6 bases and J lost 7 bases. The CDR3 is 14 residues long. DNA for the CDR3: TGTGCCAGCAGATTGACAGGGATGGGCGGGGAGCTGTTTTTT. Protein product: CASRLTGMGGELFF.

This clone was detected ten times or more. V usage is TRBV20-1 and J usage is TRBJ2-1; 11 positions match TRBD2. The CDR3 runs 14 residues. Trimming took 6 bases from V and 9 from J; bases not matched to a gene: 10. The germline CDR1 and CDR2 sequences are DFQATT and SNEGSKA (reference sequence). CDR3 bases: TGCAGTGCCCTTACTAGCGGGAGACGTCGTGAGCAGTTCTTC. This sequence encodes CSALTSGRRREQFF.

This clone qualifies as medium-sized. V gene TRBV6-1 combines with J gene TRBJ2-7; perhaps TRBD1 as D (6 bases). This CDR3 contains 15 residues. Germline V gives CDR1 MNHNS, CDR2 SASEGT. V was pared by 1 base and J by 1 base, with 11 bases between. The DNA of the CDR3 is TGTGCCAGCAGTGAAGGGGGGCCTAGATCCTACGAGCAGTACTTC. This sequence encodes CASSEGGPRSYEQYF.

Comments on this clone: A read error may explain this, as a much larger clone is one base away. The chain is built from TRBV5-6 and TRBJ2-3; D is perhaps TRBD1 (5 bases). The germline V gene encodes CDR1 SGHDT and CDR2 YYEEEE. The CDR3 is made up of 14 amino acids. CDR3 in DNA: TGTGCCAGCAGCTCTGGCTGGCTCACAGGTACGCATTATTTT. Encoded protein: CASSSGWLTGTHYF.

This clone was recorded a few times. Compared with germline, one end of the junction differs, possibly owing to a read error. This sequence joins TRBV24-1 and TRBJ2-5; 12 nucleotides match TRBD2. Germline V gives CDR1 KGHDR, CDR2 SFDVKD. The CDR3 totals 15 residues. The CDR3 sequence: CATSDTSGGQETQYF. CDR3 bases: TGTGCCACCAGTGACACTAGCGGGGGGCAAGAGACACAGTACTTC.

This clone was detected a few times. As DNA, the CDR3 is TGTGCCAGCAGTTTAGGGGGGGCCGACGGGGAGCAGTTCTTC. It encodes CASSLGGADGEQFF. The rearrangement uses TRBV12-3 or TRBV12-4 and TRBJ2-1; D could derive from TRBD1 or TRBD2 (6 bases each). V dropped 1 base and J dropped 10 bases, with 14 bases sitting between them. There are 14 residues in the CDR3.

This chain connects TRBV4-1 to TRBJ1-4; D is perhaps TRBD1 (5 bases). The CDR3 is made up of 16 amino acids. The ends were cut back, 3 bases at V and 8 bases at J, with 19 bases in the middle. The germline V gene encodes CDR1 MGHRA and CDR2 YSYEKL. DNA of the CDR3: TGCGCCAGCAGCCATGGGGGTGCTGGGATTGGCGAAAAACTGTTTTTT. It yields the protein CASSHGGAGIGEKLFF.

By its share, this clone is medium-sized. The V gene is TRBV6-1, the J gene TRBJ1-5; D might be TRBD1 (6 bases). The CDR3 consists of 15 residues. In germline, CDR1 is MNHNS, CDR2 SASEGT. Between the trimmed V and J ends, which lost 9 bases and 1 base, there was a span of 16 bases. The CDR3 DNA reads TGTGCCAGTAGAGAAGGGGGGATGAGCAATCAGCCCCAGCATTTT. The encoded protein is CASREGGMSNQPQHF.

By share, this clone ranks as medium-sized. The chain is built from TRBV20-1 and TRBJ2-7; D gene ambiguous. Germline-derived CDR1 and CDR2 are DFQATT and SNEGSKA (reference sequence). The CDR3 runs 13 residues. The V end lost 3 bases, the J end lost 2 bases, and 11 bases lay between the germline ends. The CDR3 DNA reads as TGCAGTGCTAGCGGGCAGGCCACCTACGAGCAGTACTTC. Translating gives CSASGQATYEQYF.

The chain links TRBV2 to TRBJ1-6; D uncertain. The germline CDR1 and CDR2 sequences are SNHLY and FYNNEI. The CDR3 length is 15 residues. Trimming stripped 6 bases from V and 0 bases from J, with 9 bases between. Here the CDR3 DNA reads TGTGCCAGCAGCGTGCCCGGCTCCTATAATTCACCCCTCCACTTT. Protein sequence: CASSVPGSYNSPLHF.